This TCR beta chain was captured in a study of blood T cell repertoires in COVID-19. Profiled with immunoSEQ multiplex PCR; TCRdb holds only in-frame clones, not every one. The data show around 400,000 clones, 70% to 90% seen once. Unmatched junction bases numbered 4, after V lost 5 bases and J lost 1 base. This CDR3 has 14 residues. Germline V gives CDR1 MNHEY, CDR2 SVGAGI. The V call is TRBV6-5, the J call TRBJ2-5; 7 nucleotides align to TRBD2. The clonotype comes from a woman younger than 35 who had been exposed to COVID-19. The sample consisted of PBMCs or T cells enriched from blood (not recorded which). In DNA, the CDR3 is TGTGCCAGCAGTCCAGCGGGGATCCAAGAGACCCAGTACTTC. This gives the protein CASSPAGIQETQYF.